Detailed here is one TCR beta chain. Its specificity is not known. This sample stems from a study of shared clonotypes between healthy human individuals. This table comes from immunoSEQ multiplex PCR, and its TCRdb copy is limited to in-frame clones, with some not included. The table lists around 2,000,000 clones, approximately 94% of them singletons. Positively selected for CCR7, the CD45RO-negative cells used as naive CD8 cells excluded terminally differentiated effector memory CD45RA+ cells. The study drew all its donors from Caucasian adults living in Nashville, Tennessee. The CDR3 covers 13 residues. Germline loops: CDR1 GTSNPN, CDR2 SVGIG (reference sequence). V was clipped by 8 bases and J by 5 bases; unmatched bases: 9. Study-level points and caveats: Specimens sampled were limited to blood, with tissue repertoires likely differing. Naive subsets generally had larger estimated richness than memory subsets. Around 5% of naive CD4 clonotypes were common to four donors.

V and J are TRBV30 and TRBJ1-2, with 9 bases identical to TRBD1. Sequenced sample: naive CD8+ T cells sorted from blood. The TCR was taken from a man aged 18 to 35 in good health. CDR3 loop: CATSRDRDYGYTF. CDR3 sequence (DNA): TGTGCCACCTCCCGGGACAGGGATTATGGCTACACCTTC.